The rows below give T cell receptor beta chains drawn from one sample of a study. TCRdb analysed the 5' RACE reads with MiXCR anew, one entry per CDR3 protein. Of 9,000 to 10,000 distinct CDR3 sequences listed, roughly 15% were seen once; the top ten hold 3% to 4%. Sample: Tregs sorted from blood. The receptors were sampled from a female donor with breast cancer. Each CDR3 is given with its conserved first and last residue.

v_call cdr3_aa
TRBV5-5 CASSFGPGQNEQFF
TRBV9 CASSQGLSLEYSPLHF
TRBV27 CASRNDPRQGRTDTQYF
TRBV10-3 CAISASGGTQYF
TRBV7-9 CASSPGGRGYEQYF
TRBV5-1 CASSLGVGTADGYTF
TRBV4-1 CASSQPDGMNTEAFF
TRBV11-2 CASSLRATNSYNEQFF
TRBV20-1 CSARRGAGRSESEQYF
TRBV27 CASIKTGAWTEAFF
TRBV10-3 CAIRGGPQETQYF
TRBV12-3/TRBV12-4 CASSTGTSGLYQETQYF
TRBV7-8 CASSLGTAYEQYF
TRBV27 CASSSLADTGELFF
TRBV7-9 CASSLWNPNTEAFF
TRBV7-9 CASSLQENTEAFF
TRBV25-1 CASSESGADEKLFF
TRBV3-1 CASSHGGRGGYEQYF
TRBV7-2 CASSLARTNYNEQFF
TRBV4-1 CTSSQNPAQYF
TRBV4-3 CASSRETGPGELFF
TRBV10-2 CASSEPLPGGVGYQETQYF
TRBV29-1 CIVVKRQETQYF
TRBV29-1 CSVEAVSDTQYF
TRBV16 CASSLRTEQNSPLHF
TRBV29-1 CIVEPRQGLGEQCF
TRBV7-9 CASSGNSGVDYEQYF
TRBV7-2 CASSSRATGANVLTF
TRBV5-1 CASSSSPPLEQFF
TRBV6-5 CASSYSRGLGSPLHF
TRBV12-3/TRBV12-4 CASSQAEPQHF
TRBV20-1 CSATENYGYTF
TRBV18 CASSPRGQGSNTEAFF
TRBV5-1 CASRTGPSTDTQYF
TRBV5-1 CASSGYGGSGANVLTF
TRBV6-1 CASEGGTHNYEQYF
TRBV5-5 CASSLVTGGTGELFF
TRBV9 CASSVVGVSTDTQYF
TRBV4-1 CASSQFAGELFF
TRBV12-3/TRBV12-4 CASSLVGGDPTF
TRBV27 CASSGDSEKLFF
TRBV2 CASMENMNTEAFF
TRBV29-1 CSVEDPPISGSSHEQYF
TRBV4-2 CASSQGQATGTGELFF
TRBV12-3/TRBV12-4 CASSFRPPTGAPSYEQYF
TRBV6-5 CASSSGTSGAGELFF
TRBV7-2 CASSLVVGVADTQYF
TRBV6-5 CASSPATGGEFF
TRBV7-2 CASSDGLVSGGYTF
TRBV28 CASSDGEQALRETQYF
TRBV5-1 CASSPSVRQRDSEQYF
TRBV14 CASSLRLAINNEQFF